This TCR beta chain is drawn from a study of OX40 agonist ivuxolimab in advanced cancers. CDR3 length: 14 amino acids. Per the germline V gene, CDR1 is LNHDA and CDR2 is SQIVND (reference sequence). Generated by immunoSEQ multiplex PCR, the TCRdb table keeps only in-frame clones and is missing some. The sample holds some 150,000 clones, about 93% seen once. Autoimmune disease history or systemic immunosuppression barred patients. This receptor was obtained from an adult with an advanced solid tumor such as melanoma, head and neck, liver or kidney cancer. This chain joins TRBV19 and TRBJ2-3; 12 bases map to TRBD1. Sequencing was performed on CD4+ or CD8+ T cells sorted from blood, taken in a trial of the OX40 agonist ivuxolimab. CDR3 amino acids: CSCTGTGGADTQYF. The CDR3, as DNA: TGTTCATGTACCGGGACAGGGGGCGCAGATACGCAGTATTTT.